The present T cell receptor beta chain was sequenced within a study of shared clonotypes between healthy human individuals. Study-level results: A limitation of the genetic and exposure-history diversity represented arose from few donors.

Deep was the level used in running the assay. Using immunoSEQ multiplex PCR, the repertoire was profiled, and TCRdb retains in-frame clones only, with some absent. Altogether about 1,900,000 clones are present, approximately 94% being singletons, with the ten largest covering 0.95% to 1.5%. Per the germline V gene, CDR1 is LNHNV and CDR2 is YYDKDF (reference sequence). The CDR3 totals 15 residues. With 5 bases removed from V and 7 bases from J, the gap between germline ends came to 15 bases. CD45RO-negative, CCR7-positively selected cells formed the naive CD8 fraction, excluding terminally differentiated effector memory CD45RA+ cells. Donors comprised only Caucasian adults living in Nashville, Tennessee. Comments on this clone: Its target is not known.

Material for sequencing was naive CD8+ T cells sorted from blood. The chain has TRBV15 and TRBJ1-6; D is uncertain. The clonotype comes from a man aged 18 to 29 in good health. The CDR3 reads CATSRLVLANSPLHF. DNA for the CDR3: TGTGCCACCAGCCGCTTAGTCCTCGCAAATTCACCCCTCCACTTT.